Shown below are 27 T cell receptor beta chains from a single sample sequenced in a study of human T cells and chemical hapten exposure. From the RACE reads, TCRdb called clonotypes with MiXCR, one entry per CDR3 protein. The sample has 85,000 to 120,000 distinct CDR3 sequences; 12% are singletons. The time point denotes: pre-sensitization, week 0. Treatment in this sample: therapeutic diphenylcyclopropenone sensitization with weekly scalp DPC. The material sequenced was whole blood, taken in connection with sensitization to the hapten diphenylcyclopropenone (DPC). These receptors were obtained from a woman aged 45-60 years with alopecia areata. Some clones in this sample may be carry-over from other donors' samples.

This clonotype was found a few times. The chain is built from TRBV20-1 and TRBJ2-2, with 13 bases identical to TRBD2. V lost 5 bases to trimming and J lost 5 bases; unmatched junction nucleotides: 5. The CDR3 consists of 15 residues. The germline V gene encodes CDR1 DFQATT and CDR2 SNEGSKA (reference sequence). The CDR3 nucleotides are TGCAGTGCTCCTGGACTAGCGGGAGTTACCGGGGAGCTGTTTTTT. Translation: CSAPGLAGVTGELFF.

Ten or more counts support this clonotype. The CDR3 DNA reads TGTGCCAGCTCACCGTTCTCGGACGAGTACGAGCAGTACTTC. Translation: CASSPFSDEYEQYF. This sequence joins TRBV18 and TRBJ2-7; unclear D gene. The CDR3 has 14 amino acids. CDR1 is KGHSH, CDR2 LQKENI, per germline. The V end was cut by 3 bases, the J end by 4 bases, with 13 bases between.

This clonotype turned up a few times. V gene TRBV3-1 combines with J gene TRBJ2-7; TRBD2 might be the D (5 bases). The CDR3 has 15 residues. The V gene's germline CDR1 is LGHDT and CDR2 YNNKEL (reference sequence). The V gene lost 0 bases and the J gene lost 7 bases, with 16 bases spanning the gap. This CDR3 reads CASSQDLPGFGEQYF. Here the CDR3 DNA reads TGTGCCAGCAGCCAAGATCTTCCGGGGTTTGGGGAGCAGTACTTC.

The CDR3 reads CASGDYYGYTF. The CDR3, as DNA: TGTGCCAGCGGGGATTACTATGGCTACACCTTC. The V and J genes are TRBV2 and TRBJ1-2; D is unclear. Trimming removed 8 bases from V and 3 bases from J, with 7 bases in between. Germline values: CDR1 SNHLY, CDR2 FYNNEI. This CDR3 is 11 amino acids long.

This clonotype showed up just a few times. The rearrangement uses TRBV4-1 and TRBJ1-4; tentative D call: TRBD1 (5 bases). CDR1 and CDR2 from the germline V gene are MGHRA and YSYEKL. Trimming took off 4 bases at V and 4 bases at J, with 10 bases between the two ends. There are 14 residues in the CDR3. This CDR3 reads CASSPTAINEKLFF. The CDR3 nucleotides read TGCGCCAGCAGCCCGACAGCAATTAATGAAAAACTGTTTTTT.

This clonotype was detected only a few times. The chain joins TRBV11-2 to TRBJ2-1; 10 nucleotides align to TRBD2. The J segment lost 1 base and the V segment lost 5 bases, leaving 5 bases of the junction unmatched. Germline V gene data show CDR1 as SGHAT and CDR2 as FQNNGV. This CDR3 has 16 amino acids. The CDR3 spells CASSQRGGRSYNEQFF. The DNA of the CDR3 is TGTGCCAGCAGCCAGCGGGGGGGTCGTTCCTACAATGAGCAGTTCTTC.

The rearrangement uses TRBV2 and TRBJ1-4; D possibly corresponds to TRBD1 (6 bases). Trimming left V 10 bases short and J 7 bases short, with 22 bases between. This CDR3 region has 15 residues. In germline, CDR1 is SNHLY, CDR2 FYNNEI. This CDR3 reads CATPPPGEGGEKLFF. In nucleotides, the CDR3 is TGTGCCACCCCGCCCCCCGGGGAGGGGGGTGAAAAACTGTTTTTT.

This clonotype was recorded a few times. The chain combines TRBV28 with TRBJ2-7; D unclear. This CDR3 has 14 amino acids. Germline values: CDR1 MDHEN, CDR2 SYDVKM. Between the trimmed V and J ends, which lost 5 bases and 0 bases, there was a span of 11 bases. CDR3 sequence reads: CASSPPQSSYEQYF. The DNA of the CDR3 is TGTGCCAGCAGTCCGCCGCAGAGCTCCTACGAGCAGTACTTC.

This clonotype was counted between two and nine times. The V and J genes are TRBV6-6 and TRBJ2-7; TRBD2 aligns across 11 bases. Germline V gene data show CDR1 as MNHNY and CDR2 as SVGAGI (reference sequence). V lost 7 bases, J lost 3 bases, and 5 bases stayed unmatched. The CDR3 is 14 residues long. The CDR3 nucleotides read TGTGCCAGCACCCCTACTAGCGGGAGCTACGAGCAGTACTTC. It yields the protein CASTPTSGSYEQYF.

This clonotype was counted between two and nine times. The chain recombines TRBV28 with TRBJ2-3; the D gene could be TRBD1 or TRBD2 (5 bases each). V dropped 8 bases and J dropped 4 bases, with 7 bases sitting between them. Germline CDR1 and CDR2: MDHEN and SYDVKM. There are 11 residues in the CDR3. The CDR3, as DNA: TGTGCCAGCTCGGGACCAGATACGCAGTATTTT. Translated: CASSGPDTQYF.

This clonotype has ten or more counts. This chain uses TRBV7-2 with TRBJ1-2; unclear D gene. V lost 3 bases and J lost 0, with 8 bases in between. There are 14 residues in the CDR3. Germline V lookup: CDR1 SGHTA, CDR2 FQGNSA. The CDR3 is CASSFREPNYGYTF. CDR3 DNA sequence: TGTGCCAGCAGCTTTAGGGAACCTAACTATGGCTACACCTTC.

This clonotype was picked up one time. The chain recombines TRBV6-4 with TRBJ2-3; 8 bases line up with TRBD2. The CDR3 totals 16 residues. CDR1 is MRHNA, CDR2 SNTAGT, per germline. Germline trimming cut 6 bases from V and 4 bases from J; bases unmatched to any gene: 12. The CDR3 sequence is CASRDGASGGADTQYF. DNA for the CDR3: TGTGCCAGCAGGGACGGCGCCAGCGGGGGTGCAGATACGCAGTATTTT.

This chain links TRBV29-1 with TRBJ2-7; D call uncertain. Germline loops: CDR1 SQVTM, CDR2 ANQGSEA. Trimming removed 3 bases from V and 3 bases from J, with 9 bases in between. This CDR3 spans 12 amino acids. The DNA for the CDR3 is TGCAGCGTTGAGGGGAAGAACTACGAGCAGTACTTC. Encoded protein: CSVEGKNYEQYF.

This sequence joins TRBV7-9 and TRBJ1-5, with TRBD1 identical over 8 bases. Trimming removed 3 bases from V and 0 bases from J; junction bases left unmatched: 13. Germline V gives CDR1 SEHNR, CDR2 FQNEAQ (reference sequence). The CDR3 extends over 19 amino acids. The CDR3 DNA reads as TGTGCCAGCAGCTTCGTCGGGACAGGACACCACTATAGCAATCAGCCCCAGCATTTT. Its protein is CASSFVGTGHHYSNQPQHF.

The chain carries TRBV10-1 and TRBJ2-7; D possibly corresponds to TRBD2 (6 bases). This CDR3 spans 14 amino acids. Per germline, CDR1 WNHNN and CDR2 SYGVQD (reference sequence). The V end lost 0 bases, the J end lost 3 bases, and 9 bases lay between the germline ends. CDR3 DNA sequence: TGCGCCAGCAGTGAGTCCGGAGGGCTCTACGAGCAGTACTTC. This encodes CASSESGGLYEQYF.

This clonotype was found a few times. The CDR3, as DNA: TGCGCCAGCAGCCAAGGGATAGGGCCCACGCAGTATTTT. The encoded protein is CASSQGIGPTQYF. V usage is TRBV4-3 and J usage is TRBJ2-3; no definite D call. CDR3 size: 13 residues. The V end was cut by 1 base, the J end by 9 bases, with 11 bases between. The V gene's germline CDR1 is LGHNA and CDR2 YSLEER.

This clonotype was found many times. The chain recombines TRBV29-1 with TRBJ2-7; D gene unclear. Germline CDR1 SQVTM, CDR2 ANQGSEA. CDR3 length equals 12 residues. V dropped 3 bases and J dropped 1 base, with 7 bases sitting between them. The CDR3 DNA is TGCAGCGTTGAGGTAGGGTCCTACGAGCAGTACTTC. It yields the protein CSVEVGSYEQYF.

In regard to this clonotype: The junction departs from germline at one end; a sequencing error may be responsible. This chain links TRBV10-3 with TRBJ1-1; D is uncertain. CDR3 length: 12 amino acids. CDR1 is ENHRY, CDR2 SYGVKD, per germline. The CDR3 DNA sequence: TGTGCCATCAGTGAGTCGAGCGGCAGCCCCTCATTT. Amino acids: CAISESSGSPSF.

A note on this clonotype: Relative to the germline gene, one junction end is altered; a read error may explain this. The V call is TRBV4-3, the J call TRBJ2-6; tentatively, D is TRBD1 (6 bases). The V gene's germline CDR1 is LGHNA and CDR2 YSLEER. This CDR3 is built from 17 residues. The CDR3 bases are TGCGCCAGCAGCCAGGGGGCGTTTAACTCTGGGGCCAACGTCCTGGCTTTC. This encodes CASSQGAFNSGANVLAF.

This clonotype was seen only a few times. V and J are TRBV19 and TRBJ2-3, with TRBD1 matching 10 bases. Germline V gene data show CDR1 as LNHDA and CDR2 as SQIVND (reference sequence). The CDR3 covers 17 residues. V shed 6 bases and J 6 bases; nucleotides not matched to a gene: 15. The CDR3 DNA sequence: TGTGCCAGTAGACTCCTATCCGGGACAGGGGCCGCGGATACGCAGTATTTT. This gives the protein CASRLLSGTGAADTQYF.

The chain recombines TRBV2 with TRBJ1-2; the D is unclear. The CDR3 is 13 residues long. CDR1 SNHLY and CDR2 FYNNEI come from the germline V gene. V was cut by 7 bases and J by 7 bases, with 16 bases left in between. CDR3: CASIVIQYSGYTF. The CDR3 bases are TGTGCCAGCATTGTCATACAGTATAGTGGCTACACCTTC.

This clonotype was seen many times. The CDR3 sequence is CASSPFLGGGSTDTQYF. CDR3 DNA: TGCGCCAGCAGCCCCTTCTTGGGCGGGGGAAGCACAGATACGCAGTATTTT. The chain recombines TRBV5-1 with TRBJ2-3; TRBD2 matches at 7 bases. In germline, CDR1 is SGHRS, CDR2 YFSETQ. V trimming: 4 bases; J trimming: 0 bases; junction bases outside the gene matches: 11. The CDR3 extends over 17 amino acids.

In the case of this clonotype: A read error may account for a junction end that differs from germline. CDR3 residues: CASSFGRAGGPETQYF. CDR3 nucleotides: TGTGCTAGCAGCTTCGGTCGCGCGGGGGGGCCGGAGACCCAGTACTTC. The chain is built from TRBV7-7 and TRBJ2-5, with TRBD2 matching 9 bases. The CDR3 totals 16 residues. Germline CDR1 and CDR2: SSHAT and FNYEAQ (reference sequence).

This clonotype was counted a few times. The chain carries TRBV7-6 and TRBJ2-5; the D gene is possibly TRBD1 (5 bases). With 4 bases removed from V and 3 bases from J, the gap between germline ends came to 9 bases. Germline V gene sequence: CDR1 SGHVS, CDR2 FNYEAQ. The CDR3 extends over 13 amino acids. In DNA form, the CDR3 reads TGTGCCAGCAGCTATGACAGAGAAGAGACCCAGTACTTC. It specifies CASSYDREETQYF.

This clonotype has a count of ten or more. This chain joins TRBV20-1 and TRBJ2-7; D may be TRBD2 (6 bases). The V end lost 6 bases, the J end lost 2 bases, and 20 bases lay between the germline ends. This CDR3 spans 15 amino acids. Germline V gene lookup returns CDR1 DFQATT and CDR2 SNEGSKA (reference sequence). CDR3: CSATERGIGPYEQYF. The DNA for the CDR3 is TGCAGTGCGACCGAACGGGGGATAGGGCCCTACGAGCAGTACTTC.

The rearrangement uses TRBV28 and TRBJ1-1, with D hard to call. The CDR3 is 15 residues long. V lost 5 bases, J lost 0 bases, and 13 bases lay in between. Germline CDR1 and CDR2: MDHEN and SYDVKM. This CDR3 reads CASSQGRSLNTEAFF. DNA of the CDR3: TGTGCCAGCAGTCAAGGGCGGTCGCTGAACACTGAAGCTTTCTTT.

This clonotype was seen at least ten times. Here the CDR3 reads CASSENSNQPQHF. The CDR3 DNA reads as TGCGCCAGCAGTGAGAACAGCAATCAGCCCCAGCATTTT. The chain combines TRBV10-2 with TRBJ1-5; no reliable D call. The CDR3 sequence is 13 residues long. CDR1 is WSHSY, CDR2 SAAADI, per germline. The V end was cut by 2 bases, the J end by 1 base, with 3 bases between.